The T cell receptor (beta chain) under discussion was sequenced for a study of blood T cell repertoires in COVID-19. Unmatched junction bases numbered 6, after V lost 0 bases and J lost 4 bases. Germline V gives CDR1 SGDLS, CDR2 YYNGEE. This CDR3 region has 15 residues. Authors' processing steps: Nucleated cell number was recorded as an estimate derived from reference gene primer amplification. Data came from immunoSEQ multiplex PCR; TCRdb stores just in-frame clones and leaves some out. The DNA was the basis for D and trimming; V, J and clone size are from that table. The sample yields 66,000 or so clones, roughly 84% seen once.

The source is a man aged 45 to 65 with active COVID-19. The sample was peripheral blood. The V gene is TRBV9, the J gene TRBJ2-5; TRBD2 aligns across 7 bases. The CDR3 bases are TGTGCCAGCAGCGTAGGAGCAAGGGAGGGAGAGACCCAGTACTTC. It encodes CASSVGAREGETQYF. Looking up the rest from reference TRBV9 and TRBJ2-5 gives the full variable domain: DSGVTQTPKHLITATGQRVTLRCSPRSGDLSVYWYQQSLDQGLQFLIQYYNGEERAKGNILERFSAQQFPDLHSELNLSSLELGDSALYFCASSVGAREGETQYFGPGTRLLVL.